This is a list of T cell receptor beta chains from one sample in a study of OX40 agonist ivuxolimab in advanced cancers. Repertoires were generated with immunoSEQ multiplex PCR, while TCRdb's copy carries only in-frame clones and drops some. The table lists about 61,000 clones, more than 80% of them singletons. The sequences come from CD4+ or CD8+ T cells sorted from blood, collected in a trial of the OX40 agonist ivuxolimab. These receptor sequences come from an adult with an advanced solid tumor such as melanoma, head and neck, liver or kidney cancer. The CDR3 runs from the conserved cysteine through the conserved F or W. The D gene is left open where the match is weak. Clone sizes are given selectively: once, few, many, or a class where the clone is expanded.

v_gene	abundance	d_gene	j_gene	CDR3aa	CDR3nt
TRBV7-9	-	-	TRBJ1-1	CASSFPPDKPSNTEAFF	TGTGCCAGCAGCTTCCCTCCTGACAAGCCCTCGAACACTGAAGCTTTCTTT
TRBV7-2	-	-	TRBJ1-4	CASTGFANEKLFF	TGTGCCAGTACAGGGTTTGCTAATGAAAAACTGTTTTTT
TRBV7-8	-	TRBD1	TRBJ1-5	CASSLSGGVHRPQHF	TGTGCCAGCAGCTTATCAGGGGGCGTTCATCGGCCCCAGCATTTT
TRBV4-2	-	-	TRBJ1-3	CASSPPWGSGNTIYF	TGTGCCAGCAGCCCACCCTGGGGATCTGGAAACACCATATATTTT
TRBV7-6	-	TRBD1	TRBJ2-7	CASSRRKGQDRAYEQYF	TGTGCCAGCAGCCGACGAAAAGGTCAGGACAGGGCCTACGAGCAGTACTTC
TRBV6-1	-	-	TRBJ1-5	CASSEEGSQPQHF	TGTGCCAGCAGTGAAGAGGGTAGTCAGCCCCAGCATTTT
TRBV28	-	-	TRBJ1-4	CASSKGGKYNEKLFF	TGTGCCAGCAGCAAGGGCGGGAAATACAATGAAAAACTGTTTTTT
TRBV7-6	-	-	TRBJ2-7	CASSSLPTYEQYF	TGTGCCAGCAGCTCCCTCCCCACCTACGAGCAGTACTTC
TRBV11-1	-	-	TRBJ1-6	CASSLGANSPLHF	TGTGCCAGCAGCTTAGGGGCAAACTCACCCCTCCACTTT
TRBV5-6	once	TRBD2	TRBJ2-5	CASSLRGGGGQETQYF	TGTGCCAGCAGCTTGCGCGGCGGGGGGGGTCAAGAGACCCAGTACTTC
TRBV5-1	once	-	TRBJ2-5	CASSLGQKETQYF	TGCGCCAGCAGCTTGGGGCAGAAAGAGACCCAGTACTTC
TRBV28	-	TRBD1	TRBJ1-4	CASRLGGADEKLFF	TGTGCCAGCAGGCTAGGGGGCGCAGATGAAAAACTGTTTTTT
TRBV6-1	few	-	TRBJ1-5	CASSEGNQPQHF	TGTGCCAGCAGTGAAGGGAATCAGCCCCAGCATTTT
TRBV19	-	-	TRBJ1-3	CASGGSFSGNTIYF	TGTGCCAGCGGGGGATCCTTCTCTGGAAACACCATATATTTT
TRBV7-2	-	-	TRBJ1-6	CASSLDLSPLHF	TGTGCCAGCAGCTTAGATCTTTCACCCCTCCACTTT
TRBV29-1	-	-	TRBJ2-5	CSGNPQEDQETQYF	TGCAGCGGCAACCCTCAGGAGGACCAAGAGACCCAGTACTTC
TRBV27	-	-	TRBJ2-7	CATSRQGPSYEQYF	TGTGCCACCAGTCGGCAGGGTCCATCCTACGAGCAGTACTTC
TRBV7-9	-	TRBD1	TRBJ2-7	CASSLDGTGGPYEQYF	TGTGCCAGCAGCTTAGACGGTACAGGGGGACCCTACGAGCAGTACTTC
TRBV7-9	-	TRBD1	TRBJ1-4	CASTVGTGSGEKLFF	TGTGCCAGCACCGTCGGGACAGGTTCGGGTGAAAAACTGTTTTTT
TRBV19	-	TRBD2	TRBJ2-7	CASSRTSGGGEEQYF	TGTGCCAGTAGTCGAACTAGCGGGGGAGGAGAAGAGCAGTACTTC
TRBV28	few	-	TRBJ1-1	CASSLMSTEAFF	TGTGCCAGCAGTTTGATGAGCACTGAAGCTTTCTTT
TRBV19	-	-	TRBJ1-1	CASSWGPLKDTEAFF	TGTGCCAGTAGTTGGGGACCCCTGAAGGACACTGAAGCTTTCTTT
TRBV19	-	TRBD1	TRBJ1-1	CASPPDRGRNTEAFF	TGTGCCAGTCCACCTGACAGGGGGAGGAACACTGAAGCTTTCTTT
TRBV6-5	-	-	TRBJ2-7	CAAFSSYEQYF	TGTGCCGCCTTTAGCTCCTACGAGCAGTACTTC
TRBV28	-	-	TRBJ2-3	CASSSGGEADTQYF	TGTGCCAGCAGTTCAGGTGGGGAGGCAGATACGCAGTATTTT
TRBV11-3	-	TRBD1	TRBJ2-6	CASSWTGGPPGANVLTF	TGTGCCAGCAGCTGGACAGGAGGCCCGCCTGGGGCCAACGTCCTGACTTTC
TRBV14	-	-	TRBJ2-3	CASSQDLPGRNTDTQYF	TGTGCCAGCAGCCAAGATCTCCCGGGGAGGAACACAGATACGCAGTATTTT
TRBV10-1	-	-	TRBJ1-1	CASRSSTEAFF	TGCGCCAGCAGATCGAGTACTGAAGCTTTCTTT
TRBV10-1	-	-	TRBJ2-7	CASSESVSSQYYEQYF	TGCGCCAGCAGTGAGTCTGTGAGTTCCCAATACTACGAGCAGTACTTC
TRBV28	few	-	TRBJ2-2	CASSLGWGAGELFF	TGTGCCAGCAGTTTAGGATGGGGCGCCGGGGAGCTGTTTTTT
TRBV5-1	once	-	TRBJ2-7	CASSPQPGTNSYEQYF	TGCGCCAGCAGTCCCCAACCGGGGACGAACTCCTACGAGCAGTACTTC
TRBV7-6	-	TRBD2	TRBJ2-3	CASSLVGLATDTQYF	TGTGCCAGCAGCTTAGTTGGACTAGCTACAGATACGCAGTATTTT
TRBV21-1	-	-	TRBJ1-2	CASSKRNHRRDGYTF	TGTGCCAGCAGCAAACGTAATCACCGGCGGGATGGCTACACCTTC
TRBV18	-	-	TRBJ1-6	CASSPSSGSGINSPLHF	TGTGCCAGCTCACCATCCAGTGGATCAGGGATTAATTCACCCCTCCACTTT
TRBV30	-	TRBD1	TRBJ1-1	CAWSGTGYTEAFF	TGTGCCTGGAGTGGGACAGGATACACTGAAGCTTTCTTT
TRBV29-1	-	-	TRBJ2-7	CSVEVMAGPLREQYF	TGCAGCGTTGAAGTGATGGCAGGACCGTTGCGGGAGCAGTACTTC
TRBV29-1	-	TRBD1	TRBJ1-1	CSVASGTGGFGTEAFF	TGCAGCGTAGCCTCCGGGACAGGGGGCTTTGGCACTGAAGCTTTCTTT
TRBV7-2	once	TRBD2	TRBJ2-1	CASSLRLRTSGSSYNEQFF	TGTGCCAGCAGCCTACGGCTGAGGACTAGCGGGAGCTCCTACAATGAGCAGTTCTTC
TRBV21-1	-	-	TRBJ2-2	CASIVDREGNTGELFF	TGTGCCAGCATCGTCGACAGGGAGGGGAACACCGGGGAGCTGTTTTTT
TRBV20-1	-	-	TRBJ2-7	CSATGDGEQYF	TGCAGTGCTACAGGGGACGGCGAGCAGTACTTC
TRBV6-1	-	TRBD2	TRBJ2-1	CASPDGGDNNEQFF	TGTGCCAGCCCTGACGGGGGGGACAACAATGAGCAGTTCTTC
TRBV11-1	-	-	TRBJ2-7	CASSLNSYEQYF	TGTGCCAGCAGCTTAAATTCCTACGAGCAGTACTTC
TRBV19	-	TRBD1	TRBJ2-7	CASSFGQGLEQYF	TGTGCCAGTAGTTTCGGACAGGGACTCGAGCAGTACTTC
TRBV25-1	few	-	TRBJ1-6	CASRVETDGSPLHF	TGTGCCAGCCGGGTGGAAACGGATGGTTCACCCCTCCACTTT
TRBV18	-	-	TRBJ2-7	CASSSTPSREQYF	TGTGCCAGCTCAAGTACACCAAGTAGGGAGCAGTACTTC
TRBV6-5	-	-	TRBJ1-6	CASSYKLGSIPPLHF	TGTGCCAGCAGTTACAAGTTGGGATCAATCCCACCCCTCCACTTT
TRBV6-5	-	-	TRBJ2-5	CASSPWATQETQYF	TGTGCCAGCAGCCCCTGGGCCACCCAAGAGACCCAGTACTTC
TRBV7-3	-	-	TRBJ2-2	CASSLIAGENTGELFF	TGTGCCAGCAGCTTAATTGCCGGGGAGAACACCGGGGAGCTGTTTTTT
TRBV19	-	-	TRBJ1-5	CASSMIVFSNQPQHF	TGTGCCAGTAGTATGATTGTTTTTAGCAATCAGCCCCAGCATTTT
TRBV7-9	once	-	TRBJ2-5	CASSSPSGGVETQYF	TGTGCCAGCAGCTCACCCTCAGGGGGGGTAGAGACCCAGTACTTC
TRBV7-3	-	TRBD2	TRBJ2-7	CASSPHRVGASGSREQYF	TGTGCCAGCAGCCCGCATAGGGTGGGGGCTAGCGGGAGCCGGGAGCAGTACTTC
TRBV10-1	-	-	TRBJ1-4	CASSEPEPGPQGKLFF	TGCGCCAGCAGTGAGCCTGAGCCCGGCCCGCAGGGGAAACTGTTTTTT
TRBV6-1	-	TRBD1	TRBJ2-1	CATRIGQGLFTEQFF	TGTGCCACCCGAATAGGACAGGGACTGTTCACTGAGCAGTTCTTC
TRBV19	-	-	TRBJ2-7	CASSRTGIYEQYF	TGTGCCAGTAGTCGTACAGGGATCTACGAGCAGTACTTC
TRBV30	-	TRBD2	TRBJ2-1	CAWSVASGTSLEQFF	TGTGCCTGGAGTGTCGCTAGCGGGACCAGCCTTGAGCAGTTCTTC
TRBV18	-	-	TRBJ1-2	CASSPGRDQQYGYTF	TGTGCCAGCTCACCTGGACGGGACCAACAGTATGGCTACACCTTC
TRBV10-3	-	-	TRBJ1-1	CAISGWTEAFF	TGTGCCATCAGTGGTTGGACTGAAGCTTTCTTT
TRBV29-1	-	TRBD1	TRBJ2-3	CSAVDRDWYRDTQYF	TGCAGCGCCGTCGACAGGGATTGGTATAGAGATACGCAGTATTTT
TRBV7-3	-	TRBD2	TRBJ2-1	CASSSRGLAGGNEQFF	TGTGCCAGCAGCTCGAGGGGACTAGCGGGAGGGAATGAGCAGTTCTTC